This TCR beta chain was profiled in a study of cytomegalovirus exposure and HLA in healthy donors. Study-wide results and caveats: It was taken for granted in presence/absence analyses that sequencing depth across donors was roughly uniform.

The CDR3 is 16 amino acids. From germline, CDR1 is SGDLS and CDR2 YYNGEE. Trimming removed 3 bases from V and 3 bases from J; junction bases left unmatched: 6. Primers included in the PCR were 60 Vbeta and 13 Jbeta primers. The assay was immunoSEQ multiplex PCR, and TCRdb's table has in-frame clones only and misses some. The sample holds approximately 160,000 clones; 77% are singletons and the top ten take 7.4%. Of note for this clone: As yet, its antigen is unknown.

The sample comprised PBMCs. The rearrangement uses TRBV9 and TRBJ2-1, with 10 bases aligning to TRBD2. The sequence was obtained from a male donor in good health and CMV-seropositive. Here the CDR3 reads CASSESGGALYNEQFF. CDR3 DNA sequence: TGTGCCAGCAGCGAAAGCGGGGGGGCTCTCTACAATGAGCAGTTCTTC. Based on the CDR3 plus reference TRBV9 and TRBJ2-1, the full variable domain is DSGVTQTPKHLITATGQRVTLRCSPRSGDLSVYWYQQSLDQGLQFLIQYYNGEERAKGNILERFSAQQFPDLHSELNLSSLELGDSALYFCASSESGGALYNEQFFGPGTRLTVL.